This is a list of T cell receptor beta chains from one sample in a study of control samples from healthy donors and cancer patients. Data came from immunoSEQ multiplex PCR; TCRdb stores just in-frame clones and leaves some out. The sample records some 150,000 clones, over 85% being singletons. The specimen sequenced was blood. The receptors shown here come from a woman aged 55 to 70 in good health. The CDR3 runs from the conserved cysteine through the conserved F or W. A D gene is named only where the DNA matches it firmly. Size is omitted from some rows. Given values are once, few, many or a class for expanded clones.

d_gene | abundance | j_gene | v_gene | len | CDR3nt | CDR3aa
. | . | TRBJ1-5 | TRBV6-5 | 13 | TGTGCCAGCAGGGTAGACTTCAATCAGCCCCAGCATTTT | CASRVDFNQPQHF
. | once | TRBJ1-1 | TRBV6-2/TRBV6-3 | 13 | TGTGCCAGCAGTTACGAGGGGAACACTGAAGCTTTCTTT | CASSYEGNTEAFF
TRBD1 | few | TRBJ2-2 | TRBV7-9 | 16 | TGTGCCAGCAGCACAACCGGGACAGCTTACACCGGGGAGCTGTTTTTT | CASSTTGTAYTGELFF
TRBD1 | . | TRBJ1-6 | TRBV3-1/TRBV3-2 | 14 | TGTGCCAGCAGCCAAGCAGGGGGGGGTTCACCCCTCCACTTT | CASSQAGGGSPLHF
TRBD1 | . | TRBJ1-1 | TRBV4-1 | 16 | TGCGCCAGCAGCCAAGATCGGCTGTCAGGGGGAACTGAAGCTTTCTTT | CASSQDRLSGGTEAFF
. | . | TRBJ1-4 | TRBV11-2 | 17 | TGTGCCACCACACGGGGGAGGGGCCGAGCAACTAATGAAAAACTGTTTTTT | CATTRGRGRATNEKLFF
. | . | TRBJ1-1 | TRBV12-3/TRBV12-4 | 13 | TGTGCCAGCACACCCTCAGGGAACACTGAAGCTTTCTTT | CASTPSGNTEAFF
. | . | TRBJ2-7 | TRBV6-5 | 11 | TGTGCCAGCACAGGGGCCTACGAGCAGTACTTC | CASTGAYEQYF
. | . | TRBJ2-3 | TRBV18 | 17 | TGTGCCAGCTCACTGAATGGGCCCACAGGGATCACAGATACGCAGTATTTT | CASSLNGPTGITDTQYF
. | . | TRBJ2-2 | TRBV10-3 | 15 | TGTGCCATCAGTGTAGGCAGGGTGAACACCGGGGAGCTGTTTTTT | CAISVGRVNTGELFF
. | . | TRBJ2-3 | TRBV4-3 | 16 | TGCGCCAGCAGCCAAGAGGTTAGAGGAGGGGTGGATACGCAGTATTTT | CASSQEVRGGVDTQYF
. | . | TRBJ2-7 | TRBV5-4 | 15 | TGTGCCAGCAGCTTGGTTTCGGGGAGGAGCGACGAGCAGTACTTC | CASSLVSGRSDEQYF
TRBD1 | . | TRBJ2-1 | TRBV7-9 | 14 | TGTGCCAGCAGAGAAAGACAGGGAGTTAATGAGCAGTTCTTC | CASRERQGVNEQFF
. | . | TRBJ1-1 | TRBV3-1/TRBV3-2 | 15 | TGTGCCAGCAGCCGACCCGGACAGAGGAACACTGAAGCTTTCTTT | CASSRPGQRNTEAFF
. | . | TRBJ1-1 | TRBV6-5 | 13 | TGTGCCAGCAGACGGACGGTGAACACTGAAGCTTTCTTT | CASRRTVNTEAFF
. | . | TRBJ2-1 | TRBV21-1 | 12 | TGTGCCATCATGACAGGGTTCAATGAGCAGTTCTTC | CAIMTGFNEQFF